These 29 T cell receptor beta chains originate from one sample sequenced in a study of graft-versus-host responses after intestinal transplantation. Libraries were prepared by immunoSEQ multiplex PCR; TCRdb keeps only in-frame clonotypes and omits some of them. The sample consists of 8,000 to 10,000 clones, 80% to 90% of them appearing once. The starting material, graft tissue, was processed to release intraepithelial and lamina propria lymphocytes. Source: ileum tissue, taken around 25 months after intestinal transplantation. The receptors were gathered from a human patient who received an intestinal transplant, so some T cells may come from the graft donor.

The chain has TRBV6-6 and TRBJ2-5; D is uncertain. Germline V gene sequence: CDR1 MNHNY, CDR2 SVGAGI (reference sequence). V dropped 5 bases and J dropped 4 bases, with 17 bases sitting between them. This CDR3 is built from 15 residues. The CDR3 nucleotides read TGTGCCAGCAGTAGAACGCTGACCCTCACAGAGACCCAGTACTTC. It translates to CASSRTLTLTETQYF.

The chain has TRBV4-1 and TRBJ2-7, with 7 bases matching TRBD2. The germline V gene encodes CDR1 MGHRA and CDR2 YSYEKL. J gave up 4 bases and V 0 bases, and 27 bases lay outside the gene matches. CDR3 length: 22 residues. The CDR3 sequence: CASSQEYLGGQHNWREKYEQYF. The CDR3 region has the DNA TGCGCCAGCAGCCAAGAGTATTTAGGTGGGCAGCATAATTGGCGGGAGAAATACGAGCAGTACTTC.

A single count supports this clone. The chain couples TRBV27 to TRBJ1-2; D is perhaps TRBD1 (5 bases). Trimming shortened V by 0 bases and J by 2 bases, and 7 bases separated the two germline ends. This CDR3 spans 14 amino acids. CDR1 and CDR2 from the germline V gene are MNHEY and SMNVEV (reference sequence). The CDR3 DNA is TGTGCCAGCAGTTTATCGTCAGGGAACTATGGCTACACCTTC. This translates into CASSLSSGNYGYTF.

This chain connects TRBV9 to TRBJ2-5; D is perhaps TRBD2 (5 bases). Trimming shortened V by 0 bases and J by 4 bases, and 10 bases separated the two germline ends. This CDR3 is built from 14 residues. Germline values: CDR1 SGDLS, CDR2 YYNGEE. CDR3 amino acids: CASSVAEGRETQYF. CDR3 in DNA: TGTGCCAGCAGCGTAGCTGAGGGCCGAGAGACCCAGTACTTC.

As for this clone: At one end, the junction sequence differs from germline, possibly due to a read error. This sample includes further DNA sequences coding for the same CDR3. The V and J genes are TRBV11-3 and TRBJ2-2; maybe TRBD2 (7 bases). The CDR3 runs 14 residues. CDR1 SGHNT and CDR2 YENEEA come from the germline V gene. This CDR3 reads CASSLGGGSGELFF. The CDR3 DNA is TGTGCCAGCAGCTTAGGGGGGGGCTCCGGAGAGCTGTTTTTT.

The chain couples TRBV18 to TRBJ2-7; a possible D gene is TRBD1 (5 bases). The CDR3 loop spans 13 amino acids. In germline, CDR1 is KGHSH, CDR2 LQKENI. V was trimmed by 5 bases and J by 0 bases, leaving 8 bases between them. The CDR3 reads CASSSTVSYEQYF. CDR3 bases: TGTGCCAGCTCATCGACAGTCTCCTACGAGCAGTACTTC.

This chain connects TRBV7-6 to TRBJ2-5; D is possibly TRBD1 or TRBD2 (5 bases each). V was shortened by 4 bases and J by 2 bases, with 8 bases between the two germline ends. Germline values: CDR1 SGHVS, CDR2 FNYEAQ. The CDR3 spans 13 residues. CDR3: CASSWGPQETQYF. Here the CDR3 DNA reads TGTGCCAGCAGCTGGGGACCGCAAGAGACCCAGTACTTC.

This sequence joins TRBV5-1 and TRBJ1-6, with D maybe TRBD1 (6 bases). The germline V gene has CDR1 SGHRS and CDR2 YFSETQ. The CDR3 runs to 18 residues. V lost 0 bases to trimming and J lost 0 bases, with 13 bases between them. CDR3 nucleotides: TGCGCCAGCAGCTTGGGTCAGGGGATGAGCTCCTATAATTCACCCCTCCACTTT. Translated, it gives CASSLGQGMSSYNSPLHF.

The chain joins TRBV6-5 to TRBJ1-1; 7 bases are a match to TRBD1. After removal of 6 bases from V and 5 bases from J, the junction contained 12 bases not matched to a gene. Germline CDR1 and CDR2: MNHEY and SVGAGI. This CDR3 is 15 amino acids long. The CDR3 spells CASRGGGAGETEAFF. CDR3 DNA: TGTGCCAGCAGGGGAGGGGGCGCGGGGGAGACTGAAGCTTTCTTT.

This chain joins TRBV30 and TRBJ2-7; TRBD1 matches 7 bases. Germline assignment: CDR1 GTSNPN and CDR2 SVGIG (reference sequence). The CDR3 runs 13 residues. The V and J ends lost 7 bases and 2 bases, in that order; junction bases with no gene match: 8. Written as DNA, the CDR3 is TGTGCCTCCGGGACAGACTTCACCTACGAGCAGTACTTC. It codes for CASGTDFTYEQYF.

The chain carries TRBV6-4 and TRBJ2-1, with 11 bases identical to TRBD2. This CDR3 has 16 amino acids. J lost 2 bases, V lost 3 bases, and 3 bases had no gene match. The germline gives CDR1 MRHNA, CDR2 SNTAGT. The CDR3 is CASSDSGRVPYNEQFF. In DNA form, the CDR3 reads TGTGCCAGCAGTGATAGCGGGAGGGTCCCCTACAATGAGCAGTTCTTC.

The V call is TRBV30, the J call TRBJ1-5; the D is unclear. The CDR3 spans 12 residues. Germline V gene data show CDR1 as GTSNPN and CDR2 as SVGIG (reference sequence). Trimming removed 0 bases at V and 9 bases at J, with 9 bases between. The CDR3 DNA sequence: TGTGCCTGGAGTGTAGACGCGGGGCCCCAGCATTTT. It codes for CAWSVDAGPQHF.

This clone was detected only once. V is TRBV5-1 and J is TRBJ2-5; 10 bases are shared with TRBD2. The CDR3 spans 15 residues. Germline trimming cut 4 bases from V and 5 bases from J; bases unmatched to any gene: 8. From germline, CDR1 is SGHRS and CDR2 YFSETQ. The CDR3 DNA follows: TGCGCCAGCAGCGAAAGCGGGGGGGCAGGTGAGACCCAGTACTTC. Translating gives CASSESGGAGETQYF.

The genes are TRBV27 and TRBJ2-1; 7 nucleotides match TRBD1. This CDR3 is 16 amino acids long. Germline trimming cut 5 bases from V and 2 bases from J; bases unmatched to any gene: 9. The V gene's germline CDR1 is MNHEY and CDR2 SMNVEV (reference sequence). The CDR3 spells CASSRTGTVAYNEQFF. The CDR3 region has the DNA TGTGCCAGCAGTCGAACCGGGACAGTGGCCTACAATGAGCAGTTCTTC.

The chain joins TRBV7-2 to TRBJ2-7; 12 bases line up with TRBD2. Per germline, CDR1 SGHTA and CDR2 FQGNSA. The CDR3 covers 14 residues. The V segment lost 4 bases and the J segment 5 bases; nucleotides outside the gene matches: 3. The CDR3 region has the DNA TGTGCCAGCAGCTCCCGGACTAGCGGGAACGAGCAGTACTTC. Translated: CASSSRTSGNEQYF.

Written as DNA, the CDR3 is TGTGCCAGCAGTTTACACGGGGGACCCTACGAGCAGTACTTC. Translating gives CASSLHGGPYEQYF. This chain connects TRBV27 to TRBJ2-7; a possible D gene is TRBD2 (6 bases). CDR3 size: 14 residues. Germline V gene sequence: CDR1 MNHEY, CDR2 SMNVEV (reference sequence). The germline V and J ends were trimmed by 2 bases and 2 bases, with 10 bases remaining between them.

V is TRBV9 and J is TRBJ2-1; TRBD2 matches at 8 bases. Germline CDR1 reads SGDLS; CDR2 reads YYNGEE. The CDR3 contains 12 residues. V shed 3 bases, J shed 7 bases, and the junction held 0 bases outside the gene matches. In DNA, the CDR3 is TGTGCCAGCAGCGCTAGCGGGAATGAGCAGTTCTTC. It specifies CASSASGNEQFF.

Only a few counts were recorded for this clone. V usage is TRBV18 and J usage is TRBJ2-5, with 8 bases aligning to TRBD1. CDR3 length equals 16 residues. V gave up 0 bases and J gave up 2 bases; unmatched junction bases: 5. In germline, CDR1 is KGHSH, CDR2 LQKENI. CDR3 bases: TGTGCCAGCTCACCACCGGGGACAGGAGTACAAGAGACCCAGTACTTC. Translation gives CASSPPGTGVQETQYF.

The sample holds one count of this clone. The CDR3 sequence is CASSEMGASNQPQHF. The DNA of the CDR3 is TGTGCCAGCAGTGAGATGGGTGCTAGCAATCAGCCCCAGCATTTT. The rearrangement joins TRBV2 to TRBJ1-5; D remains unclear. V was shortened by 3 bases and J by 0 bases, with 9 bases between the two germline ends. Looked up from germline, CDR1 is SNHLY and CDR2 is FYNNEI. There are 15 residues in the CDR3.

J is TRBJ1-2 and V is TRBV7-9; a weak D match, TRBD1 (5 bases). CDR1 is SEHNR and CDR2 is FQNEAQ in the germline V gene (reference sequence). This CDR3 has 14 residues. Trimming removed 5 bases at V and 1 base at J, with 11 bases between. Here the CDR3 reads CASSRGGGNYGYTF. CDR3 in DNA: TGTGCCAGCAGCCGCGGGGGTGGTAACTATGGCTACACCTTC.

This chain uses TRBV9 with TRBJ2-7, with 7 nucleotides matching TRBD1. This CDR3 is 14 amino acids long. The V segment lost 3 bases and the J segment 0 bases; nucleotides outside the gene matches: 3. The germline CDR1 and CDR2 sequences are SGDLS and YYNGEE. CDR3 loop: CASSAQGTSYEQYF. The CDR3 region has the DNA TGTGCCAGCAGCGCACAGGGGACCTCCTACGAGCAGTACTTC.

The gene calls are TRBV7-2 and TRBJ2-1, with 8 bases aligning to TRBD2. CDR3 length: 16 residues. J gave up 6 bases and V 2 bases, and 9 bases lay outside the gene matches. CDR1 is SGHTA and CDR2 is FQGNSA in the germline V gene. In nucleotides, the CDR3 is TGTGCCAGCAGCTTACTCGGGGGGGCCCTTAGCAATGAGCAGTTCTTC. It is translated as CASSLLGGALSNEQFF. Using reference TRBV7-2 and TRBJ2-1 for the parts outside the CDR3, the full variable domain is GAGVSQSPSNKVTEKGKDVELRCDPISGHTALYWYRQSLGQGLEFLIYFQGNSAPDKSGLPSDRFSAERTGGSVSTLTIQRTQQEDSAVYLCASSLLGGALSNEQFFGPGTRLTVL.

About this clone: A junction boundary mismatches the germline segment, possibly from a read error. Here the CDR3 reads CAGRALWRLGYTF. CDR3 nucleotides: TGTGCCGGGAGGGCCCTTTGGCGTTTGGGCTACACCTTC. The rearrangement links TRBV30 to TRBJ1-2; no firm D call. Germline V lookup: CDR1 GTSNPN, CDR2 SVGIG (reference sequence). The CDR3 has 13 residues.

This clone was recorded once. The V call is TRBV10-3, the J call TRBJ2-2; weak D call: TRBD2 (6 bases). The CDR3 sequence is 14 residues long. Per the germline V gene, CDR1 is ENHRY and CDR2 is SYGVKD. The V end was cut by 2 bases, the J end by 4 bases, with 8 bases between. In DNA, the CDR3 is TGTGCCATCAGTGAGGCGCGGGGCACCGGGGAGCTGTTTTTT. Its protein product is CAISEARGTGELFF.

CDR3: CASSLAPGDYGYTF. Here the CDR3 DNA reads TGCGCCAGCAGCTTGGCCCCAGGGGACTATGGCTACACCTTC. V usage is TRBV5-1 and J usage is TRBJ1-2; TRBD1 is a possible D gene (6 bases). This CDR3 has 14 residues. Germline V CDR1 and CDR2: SGHRS, YFSETQ. The ends were cut back, 0 bases at V and 3 bases at J, with 9 bases in the middle.

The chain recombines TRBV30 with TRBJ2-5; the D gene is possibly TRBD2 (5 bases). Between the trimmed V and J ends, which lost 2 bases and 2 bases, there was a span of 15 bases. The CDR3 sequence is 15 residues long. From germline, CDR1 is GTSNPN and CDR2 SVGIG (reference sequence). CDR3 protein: CAWSLGSSSQETQYF. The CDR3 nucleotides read TGTGCCTGGAGTTTAGGCTCTAGCTCTCAAGAGACCCAGTACTTC.

This CDR3 is CAIGWTDTDTQYF. The CDR3, as DNA: TGTGCCATTGGATGGACAGACACAGATACGCAGTATTTT. J is TRBJ2-3 and V is TRBV10-3, with a tentative D call TRBD1 (6 bases). The V and J ends lost 9 bases and 2 bases respectively, with 12 bases between them. CDR1 ENHRY and CDR2 SYGVKD come from the germline V gene. The CDR3 runs to 13 residues.

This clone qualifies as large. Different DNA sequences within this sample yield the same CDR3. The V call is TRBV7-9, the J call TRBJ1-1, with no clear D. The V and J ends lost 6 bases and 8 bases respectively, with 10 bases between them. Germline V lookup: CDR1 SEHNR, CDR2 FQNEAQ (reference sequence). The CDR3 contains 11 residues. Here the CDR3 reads CASSRTLEAFF. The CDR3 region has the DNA TGTGCCAGCAGTCGGACCTTGGAAGCTTTCTTT. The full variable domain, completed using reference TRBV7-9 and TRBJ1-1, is DTGVSQNPRHKITKRGQNVTFRCDPISEHNRLYWYRQTLGQGPEFLTYFQNEAQLEKSRLLSDRFSAERPKGSFSTLEIQRTEQGDSAMYLCASSRTLEAFFGQGTRLTVV.

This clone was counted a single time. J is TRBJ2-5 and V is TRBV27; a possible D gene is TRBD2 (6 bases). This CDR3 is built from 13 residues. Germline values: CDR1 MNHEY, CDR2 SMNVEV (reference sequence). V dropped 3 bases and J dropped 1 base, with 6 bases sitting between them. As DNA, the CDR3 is TGTGCCAGCAGTTTCGGGGGCCAAGAGACCCAGTACTTC. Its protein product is CASSFGGQETQYF.